This is a list of T cell receptor beta chains from one sample in a study of identical twins. TCRdb called the 5' RACE reads again in MiXCR, with one record for every CDR3 protein. Of about 490,000 distinct CDR3 sequences in the sample, 12% to 15% were seen once. The sample was also linked to a second study, of yellow fever vaccine responses in identical twins.

The source material was CD4+ T cells sorted from blood. Source of these receptors: a woman aged 18-29 years in good health. The conserved cysteine and the conserved F or W are not part of the CDR3 here. Each record gives: clone size, J gene, V gene, CDR3 protein. Clone size is given for some rows only: seen once, a few or many times, or a class if the clone is expanded.

abundance: .
j_gene: TRBJ2-1
v_gene: TRBV6-1
CDR3aa: ASRKDQSRYNEQF

abundance: few
j_gene: TRBJ2-3
v_gene: TRBV3-1
CDR3aa: ASSQKAVVRAQY

abundance: few
j_gene: TRBJ2-4
v_gene: TRBV9
CDR3aa: ASSVGAGDQNIQY

abundance: many
j_gene: TRBJ2-3
v_gene: TRBV12-3/TRBV12-4
CDR3aa: ASSWTSGTTSTDTQY

abundance: .
j_gene: TRBJ2-5
v_gene: TRBV12-3/TRBV12-4
CDR3aa: ASAGSGGTQY

abundance: few
j_gene: TRBJ2-1
v_gene: TRBV5-1
CDR3aa: ASSLAGGQGLF

abundance: .
j_gene: TRBJ1-2
v_gene: TRBV2
CDR3aa: ASSLGQGRYGYT

abundance: .
j_gene: TRBJ2-7
v_gene: TRBV6-4
CDR3aa: ASPDQSSYEQY

abundance: .
j_gene: TRBJ2-7
v_gene: TRBV6-5
CDR3aa: ASSYVVGRVYEQY

abundance: .
j_gene: TRBJ1-5
v_gene: TRBV25-1
CDR3aa: ASSIPGWQGRRKPQH

abundance: .
j_gene: TRBJ2-4
v_gene: TRBV20-1
CDR3aa: SARREPALVQY

abundance: few
j_gene: TRBJ2-7
v_gene: TRBV29-1
CDR3aa: SVEDRAQGGGVEQY

abundance: .
j_gene: TRBJ2-3
v_gene: TRBV14
CDR3aa: ASSQVLGGSTDTQY

abundance: many
j_gene: TRBJ1-2
v_gene: TRBV5-1
CDR3aa: ASSSSGHQNYGYT

abundance: few
j_gene: TRBJ2-7
v_gene: TRBV20-1
CDR3aa: SASTLPYEQY

abundance: few
j_gene: TRBJ1-2
v_gene: TRBV5-1
CDR3aa: ASSLTRGNGGYT

abundance: many
j_gene: TRBJ2-3
v_gene: TRBV5-1
CDR3aa: ASTFATGVITDTQY

abundance: .
j_gene: TRBJ2-5
v_gene: TRBV15
CDR3aa: ATSRGRDEETQY

abundance: few
j_gene: TRBJ2-5
v_gene: TRBV19
CDR3aa: ASSIGGGGARETQY

abundance: .
j_gene: TRBJ1-2
v_gene: TRBV20-1
CDR3aa: SAIQGTNGYT

abundance: few
j_gene: TRBJ1-1
v_gene: TRBV14
CDR3aa: ASSRLQGAGTEAF

abundance: .
j_gene: TRBJ2-6
v_gene: TRBV5-1
CDR3aa: ASSLPGNGANVLT

abundance: few
j_gene: TRBJ2-1
v_gene: TRBV5-1
CDR3aa: ASSLGTGYEQF

abundance: few
j_gene: TRBJ2-2
v_gene: TRBV4-1
CDR3aa: ASSQGWITGELF

abundance: .
j_gene: TRBJ2-7
v_gene: TRBV5-1
CDR3aa: ASSLGGTSSYVQY

abundance: .
j_gene: TRBJ2-1
v_gene: TRBV15
CDR3aa: ATSREMGLAGVNEQF

abundance: .
j_gene: TRBJ1-4
v_gene: TRBV6-5
CDR3aa: ASSYSSGGEKLF

abundance: many
j_gene: TRBJ1-6
v_gene: TRBV6-1
CDR3aa: ASSRTQGAYNSPLH

abundance: few
j_gene: TRBJ2-2
v_gene: TRBV28
CDR3aa: ASSPSDRGRGELF

abundance: few
j_gene: TRBJ2-5
v_gene: TRBV5-1
CDR3aa: ASSLEVGRETQY

abundance: many
j_gene: TRBJ1-5
v_gene: TRBV12-3/TRBV12-4
CDR3aa: ASSIDSNQPQH

abundance: few
j_gene: TRBJ2-6
v_gene: TRBV2
CDR3aa: ASRTRDTSNVLT

abundance: few
j_gene: TRBJ2-1
v_gene: TRBV20-1
CDR3aa: SATTSGRGYNEQF

abundance: .
j_gene: TRBJ2-5
v_gene: TRBV7-9
CDR3aa: ASSLRQLQETQY

abundance: few
j_gene: TRBJ2-6
v_gene: TRBV20-1
CDR3aa: SAPLQDRGFSGANVLT

abundance: few
j_gene: TRBJ2-2
v_gene: TRBV6-5
CDR3aa: ASSYLRTSGNTGELF

abundance: .
j_gene: TRBJ1-4
v_gene: TRBV20-1
CDR3aa: SARDPRDGNEKLF

abundance: .
j_gene: TRBJ2-1
v_gene: TRBV12-3/TRBV12-4
CDR3aa: ASSFRGGSSYNEQF

abundance: .
j_gene: TRBJ2-1
v_gene: TRBV5-8
CDR3aa: ASSLKGGLYNEQF

abundance: few
j_gene: TRBJ2-1
v_gene: TRBV6-1
CDR3aa: ASSWGSSRDTQF

abundance: few
j_gene: TRBJ2-1
v_gene: TRBV10-3
CDR3aa: AITEGAQGFAVL